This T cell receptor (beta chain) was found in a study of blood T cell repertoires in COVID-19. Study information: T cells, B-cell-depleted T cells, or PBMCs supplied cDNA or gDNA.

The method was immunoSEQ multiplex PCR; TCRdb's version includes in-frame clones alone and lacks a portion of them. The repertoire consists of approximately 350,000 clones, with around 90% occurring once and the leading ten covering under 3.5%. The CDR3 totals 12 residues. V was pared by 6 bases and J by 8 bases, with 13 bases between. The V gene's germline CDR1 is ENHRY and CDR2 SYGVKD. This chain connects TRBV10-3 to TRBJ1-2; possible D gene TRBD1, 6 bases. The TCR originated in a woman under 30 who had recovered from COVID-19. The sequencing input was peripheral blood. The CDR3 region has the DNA TGTGCCATCAGGGACAGCCCAGAGGGCTACACCTTC. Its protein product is CAIRDSPEGYTF.